This TCR beta chain comes out of a study of cytomegalovirus exposure and HLA in healthy donors. At the level of the study: HLA-typed donors were the source of approximately 80 million unique TCRs, which an early data release held. Clustering assigned around 77% of the roughly 420 genotyped donors to the Caucasian-associated ancestry cluster. General study points: Analysis was performed later, and it showed HLA-associated TCR beta chains to be more clonally expanded than equally common others.

PCR amplification relied on 60 Vbeta primers (plus 13 Jbeta primers). In the source study's methods: Later work found 65 million to 85 million unique TCR beta chains, with about 10 million shared. Sequenced by immunoSEQ multiplex PCR; TCRdb stores in-frame clones only, minus some. V, J and clone size are taken as reported in that table, and D and trimming were inferred from the DNA itself. This sample has about 140,000 clones; 60% to 80% occur once, and the top ten carry 3.9%. In the case of this clone: Its antigen is still unknown.

Sequencing was performed on PBMCs. This TCR was sampled from a male donor in good health and CMV-seronegative.

The CDR3 DNA follows: TGTGCCAGCAGCTTAAGCCGGGAGGGCCTTGGGGAGCAGTACTTC. This gives the protein CASSLSREGLGEQYF. The V gene is TRBV7-3, the J gene TRBJ2-7; 8 bases fit TRBD2. The CDR3 is made up of 15 amino acids. Per the germline V gene, CDR1 is SGHTA and CDR2 is FQGTGA. The V gene end was trimmed by 1 base and the J gene end by 7 bases; junction bases not matched to a gene: 9.